The 19 T cell receptor beta chains listed next were all sequenced from one sample in a study of PD-L1 blockade in urothelial cancer. Profiled with immunoSEQ multiplex PCR; TCRdb holds only in-frame clones, not every one. The sample lists 30,000 to 45,000 clones, around four fifths occurring once. Time point indicated: peripheral blood 6 weeks after treatment start. The sequencing used PBMCs, collected around atezolizumab (anti-PD-L1) treatment. Receptors were obtained from a man in his forties or fifties with urothelial cancer.

The chain combines TRBV7-9 with TRBJ1-1; D is undetermined. V dropped 1 base and J dropped 3 bases, with 6 bases sitting between them. This CDR3 comprises 13 residues. Germline V gives CDR1 SEHNR, CDR2 FQNEAQ (reference sequence). This chain's CDR3 is CASSLEIDTEAFF. In nucleotides, the CDR3 is TGTGCCAGCAGCTTAGAAATAGACACTGAAGCTTTCTTT.

The chain joins TRBV6-5 to TRBJ2-2; 10 bases agree with TRBD1. J gave up 5 bases and V 3 bases, and 6 bases lay outside the gene matches. Germline assignment: CDR1 MNHEY and CDR2 SVGAGI. The CDR3 runs to 16 residues. The CDR3 protein is CASSYPGTGETGELFF. In DNA form, the CDR3 reads TGTGCCAGCAGTTATCCCGGGACAGGGGAAACCGGGGAGCTGTTTTTT.

The chain is built from TRBV4-2 and TRBJ1-4; D remains ambiguous. CDR3 length: 15 residues. Germline-derived CDR1 and CDR2 are LGHNA and YNFKEQ. The V end lost 1 base, the J end lost 0 bases, and 6 bases lay between the germline ends. The CDR3 here is CASSQATATNEKLFF. The CDR3 region has the DNA TGTGCCAGCAGCCAAGCAACAGCAACTAATGAAAAACTGTTTTTT.

Here the CDR3 DNA reads TGCGCCAGCAGCTCCCCCACCGTGGGGACATACAATGAGCAGTTCTTC. It translates to CASSSPTVGTYNEQFF. The chain has TRBV5-1 and TRBJ2-1; the D gene is possibly TRBD1 (6 bases). Germline V lookup: CDR1 SGHRS, CDR2 YFSETQ. V dropped 3 bases and J dropped 4 bases, with 17 bases sitting between them. The CDR3 consists of 16 residues.

The chain recombines TRBV29-1 with TRBJ2-2, with D perhaps TRBD1 (6 bases). The ends were cut back, 6 bases at V and 9 bases at J, with 17 bases in the middle. This CDR3 is 13 amino acids long. Germline V gives CDR1 SQVTM, CDR2 ANQGSEA. The CDR3 coding sequence is TGCAGCGTACACACCCAGGGGAACAGGGAGCTGTTTTTT. It encodes CSVHTQGNRELFF.

The chain is built from TRBV5-1 and TRBJ2-2; the match to TRBD1 covers 8 bases. Trimming removed 0 bases from V and 4 bases from J; junction bases left unmatched: 5. The CDR3 totals 16 residues. Germline CDR1 reads SGHRS; CDR2 reads YFSETQ. This CDR3 reads CASSLGQGAFTGELFF. CDR3 nucleotide sequence: TGCGCCAGCAGCTTGGGCCAGGGGGCTTTCACCGGGGAGCTGTTTTTT.

This clone was observed a single time. The V gene is TRBV7-8, the J gene TRBJ2-7; perhaps TRBD1 as D (7 bases). CDR1 SGHVS and CDR2 FQNEAQ come from the germline V gene. The CDR3 sequence is 15 residues long. The V end lost 1 base, the J end lost 4 bases, and 14 bases lay between the germline ends. CDR3 bases: TGTGCCAGCAGCTTAGAAGGGGCAGGGGGGTACGAGCAGTACTTC. Residues: CASSLEGAGGYEQYF. Using reference TRBV7-8 and TRBJ2-7 for the parts outside the CDR3, the full variable domain is GAGVSQSPRYKVAKRGQDVALRCDPISGHVSLFWYQQALGQGPEFLTYFQNEAQLDKSGLPSDRFFAERPEGSVSTLKIQRTQQEDSAVYLCASSLEGAGGYEQYFGPGTRLTVT.

The V call is TRBV30, the J call TRBJ1-5, with TRBD1 matching 8 bases. The CDR3 extends over 15 amino acids. Germline V CDR1 and CDR2: GTSNPN, SVGIG (reference sequence). The junction had 8 bases not matched to a gene; V was cut back by 2 bases and J by 5 bases. The CDR3 is CAWSLQGTGHQPQHF. For the CDR3, the DNA is TGTGCCTGGAGTCTACAAGGGACAGGACATCAGCCCCAGCATTTT.

This clone appeared a single time. The gene calls are TRBV9 and TRBJ2-3; a weak D match, TRBD1 (5 bases). The CDR3 consists of 16 residues. The V gene's germline CDR1 is SGDLS and CDR2 YYNGEE. Deletions cut 0 bases from V and 6 bases from J, with 17 bases between. This CDR3 is CASSVAIASKGDTQYF. The CDR3 nucleotides are TGTGCCAGCAGCGTAGCGATCGCTAGTAAGGGGGATACGCAGTATTTT.

V is TRBV9 and J is TRBJ2-2; 11 positions agree with TRBD2. Looked up from germline, CDR1 is SGDLS and CDR2 is YYNGEE. The CDR3 has 16 residues. Trimming cost V 0 bases and J 13 bases; bases outside gene matches: 11. The DNA for the CDR3 is TGTGCCAGCAGCGTAGGTGGGACTAGCGGATTTGCGGTGCTGTTTTTT. This sequence encodes CASSVGGTSGFAVLFF.

The chain carries TRBV6-5 and TRBJ2-7; 13 nucleotides agree with TRBD2. Trimming at V came to 6 bases and at J to 2 bases, leaving 4 bases not matched to a gene. There are 15 residues in the CDR3. Germline V gene sequence: CDR1 MNHEY, CDR2 SVGAGI. The CDR3 loop reads CASSRTSGSAYEQYF. The CDR3 DNA is TGTGCCAGCAGCAGGACTAGCGGGAGTGCCTACGAGCAGTACTTC.

The rearrangement uses TRBV4-1 and TRBJ2-2; D gene ambiguous. The germline V gene encodes CDR1 MGHRA and CDR2 YSYEKL. CDR3 length: 16 residues. Trimming shortened V by 1 base and J by 0 bases, and 9 bases separated the two germline ends. The CDR3 DNA follows: TGCGCCAGCAGCCAAGGCGGCTACGCGAACACCGGGGAGCTGTTTTTT. This gives the protein CASSQGGYANTGELFF.

CDR3 in DNA: TGTGCCAGCAGCTTCCCCGGGGACACTGAAGCTTTCTTT. The encoded protein is CASSFPGDTEAFF. The V and J genes are TRBV7-9 and TRBJ1-1; D is unresolved. The V end lost 3 bases, the J end lost 3 bases, and 8 bases lay between the germline ends. This CDR3 contains 13 residues. Germline-derived CDR1 and CDR2 are SEHNR and FQNEAQ (reference sequence).

The V and J genes are TRBV6-5 and TRBJ2-1; the match to TRBD2 covers 7 bases. The CDR3 spans 13 residues. V lost 8 bases and J lost 2; bases outside the gene matches: 3. Germline CDR1 and CDR2: MNHEY and SVGAGI. Here the CDR3 reads CASGEGPYNEQFF. The CDR3 bases are TGTGCCAGCGGGGAGGGACCCTACAATGAGCAGTTCTTC.

The rearrangement uses TRBV28 and TRBJ2-3; TRBD2 matches 7 bases. V dropped 5 bases and J dropped 0; count of bases not matched to a gene: 5. This CDR3 has 15 residues. CDR1 is MDHEN and CDR2 is SYDVKM in the germline V gene. CDR3 DNA: TGTGCCAGCAGTAGCGGGACTACCAGCACAGATACGCAGTATTTT. As protein: CASSSGTTSTDTQYF.

The table lists this clone with a count of one. This CDR3 is CASSDRTGSSNYGYTF. DNA for the CDR3: TGTGCCAGCAGTGATAGGACAGGGTCCTCAAACTATGGCTACACCTTC. J is TRBJ1-2 and V is TRBV2; the match to TRBD1 covers 8 bases. This CDR3 has 16 amino acids. Trimming cost V 3 bases and J 2 bases; bases outside gene matches: 8. Germline CDR1 and CDR2: SNHLY and FYNNEI.

V is TRBV7-9 and J is TRBJ2-7; unclear D gene. Trimming left V 3 bases short and J 2 bases short, with 5 bases between. Germline CDR1 is SEHNR and CDR2 is FQNEAQ (reference sequence). The CDR3 is 12 amino acids. Here the CDR3 reads CASSFATYEQYF. DNA for the CDR3: TGTGCCAGCAGCTTTGCGACCTACGAGCAGTACTTC.

This sequence joins TRBV18 and TRBJ2-7; D gene ambiguous. This CDR3 comprises 14 residues. CDR1 is KGHSH and CDR2 is LQKENI in the germline V gene. The V end lost 2 bases, the J end lost 3 bases, and 11 bases lay between the germline ends. The CDR3 DNA sequence: TGTGCCAGCTCACCAGCCCTTAGCCTCTACGAGCAGTACTTC. Translated, it gives CASSPALSLYEQYF. Variable domain in full (rest from reference TRBV18 and TRBJ2-7): NAGVMQNPRHLVRRRGQEARLRCSPMKGHSHVYWYRQLPEEGLKFMVYLQKENIIDESGMPKERFSAEFPKEGPSILRIQQVVRGDSAAYFCASSPALSLYEQYFGPGTRLTVT.

J is TRBJ2-2 and V is TRBV5-1; 14 bases agree with TRBD2. Trimming cost V 3 bases and J 4 bases; bases outside gene matches: 2. The CDR3 is 16 amino acids. Germline-derived CDR1 and CDR2 are SGHRS and YFSETQ. CDR3 residues: CASSWTSGRSTGELFF. DNA of the CDR3: TGCGCCAGCAGCTGGACTAGCGGGAGGAGCACCGGGGAGCTGTTTTTT.